These T cell receptor beta chains were read from a single sample in a study of metastatic and nonmetastatic thyroid tumors. From the PCR reads, TCRdb re-called clones with MiXCR. The table lists about 16,000 clones, 9.5% to 15% of them singletons. The sample consisted of blood. These receptors originate from a female donor with papillary thyroid cancer or a benign thyroid nodule (not recorded which). Some clones in this sample may be carry-over from other donors' samples. Each CDR3 is given with its conserved first and last residue. A D gene is named only where the DNA matches it firmly. Size is omitted from some rows. Given values are once, few, many or a class for expanded clones.

clone size | D gene | J gene | V gene | CDR3 DNA | CDR3 protein
- | - | TRBJ1-1 | TRBV29-1 | TGCAGCGTGGCAGACAGGTGGTCTGAAGCTTTCTTT | CSVADRWSEAFF
many | TRBD2 | TRBJ2-1 | TRBV11-3 | TGTGCCAGCAGCCCCCGGACTAGCGGGGGCCAGGATGAGCAGTTCTTC | CASSPRTSGGQDEQFF
- | TRBD2 | TRBJ2-7 | TRBV7-2 | TGTGCCAGCAGCTTAGACGGACTAGCTCGCGAGCAGTACTTC | CASSLDGLAREQYF
many | TRBD2 | TRBJ2-7 | TRBV7-3 | TGTGCCAGCAGCTTAACAGCGGGGGATTACGAGCAGTACTTC | CASSLTAGDYEQYF
medium-sized | - | TRBJ1-5 | TRBV10-2 | TGCGCCAGCAGTGAAGGTACTAGCAATCAGCCCCAGCATTTT | CASSEGTSNQPQHF
many | - | TRBJ2-4 | TRBV6-2/TRBV6-3 | TGTGCCAGCGCGCCGTCTCTAGGCAAAAACATTCAGTACTTC | CASAPSLGKNIQYF
few | - | TRBJ1-6 | TRBV6-2/TRBV6-3 | TGTGCCAGCAGTTACGCCTTTAATTCACCCCTCCACTTT | CASSYAFNSPLHF
medium-sized | - | TRBJ2-7 | TRBV6-5 | TGTGCCAGCAGTTATGCCAGGGGGGCCCACGAGCAGTACTTC | CASSYARGAHEQYF
few | - | TRBJ2-7 | TRBV6-1 | TGTGCCAGCATTCCCAGGGACGGCACCTACGAGCAGTACTTC | CASIPRDGTYEQYF
many | TRBD1 | TRBJ2-5 | TRBV24-1 | TGTGCCACCAGTGATCCCAGGGACAGGGGGCGTGAGACCCAGTACTTC | CATSDPRDRGRETQYF
- | - | TRBJ2-1 | TRBV6-1 | TGTGCCAGCACCGGACCGTCTTACAATGAGCAGTTCTTC | CASTGPSYNEQFF
many | TRBD2 | TRBJ2-1 | TRBV19 | TGTGCCAGTAGTCCTGTGGCGGGAGGACGATACAATGAGCAGTTCTTC | CASSPVAGGRYNEQFF
many | - | TRBJ1-1 | TRBV2 | TGTGCCACAACCGGGGGGCTCGGGGTGGTTTTCTTT | CATTGGLGVVFF
many | - | TRBJ1-5 | TRBV19 | TGTGCCAGTAGTATACCACAGGGCAATCAGCCCCAGCATTTT | CASSIPQGNQPQHF
many | - | TRBJ2-1 | TRBV6-6 | TGTGCCAGCACTCCTCTTAGCTACCGGACACGCCACTCCTACAATGAGCAGTTCTTC | CASTPLSYRTRHSYNEQFF
- | - | TRBJ2-1 | TRBV12-5 | TGTGCTAGTGGTTTGGCGACCGTCCGGGTCGTAAACTACAATGAGCAGTTCTTC | CASGLATVRVVNYNEQFF